This T cell receptor (beta chain) was profiled in a study of shared clonotypes between healthy human individuals. About the research overall: Each donor contributed plates that comprised three CD4 naive, three CD4 memory, two CD8 naive and one CD8 memory.

In the authors' workflow: With immunoSEQ giving junction-only sequences and no quality scores, filtering differed. Sequencing used immunoSEQ multiplex PCR; TCRdb keeps in-frame clones, though not all of them. That table gives V, J and clone size, and the DNA gave D and trimming. The profile shows 2,100,000 or so clones, around 95% of them singletons. V was shortened by 5 bases and J by 3 bases, with 22 bases between the two germline ends. The CDR3 spans 17 residues. CDR1 and CDR2 from the germline V gene are SGHAT and FQNNGV. The source is a young man in good health. The sample consisted of naive CD4+ T cells sorted from blood. Subset specified: CD45RA+ positively selected. This rearrangement joins TRBV11-2 to TRBJ1-2, with D unclear. The CDR3 sequence is CASSHQFQNPTHYGYTF. DNA of the CDR3: TGTGCCAGCAGCCATCAATTCCAAAACCCAACTCACTATGGCTACACCTTC.